This TCR beta chain is from a study of blood T cell repertoires in COVID-19. Study-wide background: Acute and convalescent COVID-19 specimens originated in the United States, Italy and Spain.

Generated by immunoSEQ multiplex PCR, the TCRdb table keeps only in-frame clones and is missing some. The sample shows roughly 330,000 clones, roughly 86% of them seen only once. Germline V gene data show CDR1 as SGHNT and CDR2 as YYREEE (reference sequence). V lost 7 bases, J lost 5 bases, and 10 bases lay in between. The length of the CDR3 is 12 residues. Researchers sorted participants into cohorts using their self-reported clinical history. Source material: PBMCs or T cells enriched from blood (not recorded which). The sequence came from a young woman who had recovered from COVID-19. The J gene is TRBJ2-1, the V gene TRBV5-4, with D possibly TRBD1 on 6 matching bases. CDR3 in amino acids: CASGTGNNEQFF. CDR3 in DNA: TGTGCCAGCGGAACAGGGAACAATGAGCAGTTCTTC.